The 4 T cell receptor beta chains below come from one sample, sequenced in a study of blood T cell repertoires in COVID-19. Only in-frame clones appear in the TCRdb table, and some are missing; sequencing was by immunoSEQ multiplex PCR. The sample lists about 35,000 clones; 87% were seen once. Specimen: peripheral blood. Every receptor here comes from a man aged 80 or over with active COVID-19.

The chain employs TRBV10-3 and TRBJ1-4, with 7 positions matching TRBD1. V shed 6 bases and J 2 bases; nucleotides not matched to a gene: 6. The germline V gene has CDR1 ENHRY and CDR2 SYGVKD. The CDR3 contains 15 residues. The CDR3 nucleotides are TGTGCCATCAGCAAGGGACAGTCCACTAATGAAAAACTGTTTTTT. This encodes CAISKGQSTNEKLFF.

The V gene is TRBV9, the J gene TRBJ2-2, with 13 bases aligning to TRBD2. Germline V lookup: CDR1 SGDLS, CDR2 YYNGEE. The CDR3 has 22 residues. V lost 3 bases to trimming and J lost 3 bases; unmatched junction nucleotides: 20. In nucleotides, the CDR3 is TGTGCCAGCAGCGCAAATGCGGGATACCTCGGACTAGCGGGAGCGGACACCGGGGAGCTGTTTTTT. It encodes CASSANAGYLGLAGADTGELFF.

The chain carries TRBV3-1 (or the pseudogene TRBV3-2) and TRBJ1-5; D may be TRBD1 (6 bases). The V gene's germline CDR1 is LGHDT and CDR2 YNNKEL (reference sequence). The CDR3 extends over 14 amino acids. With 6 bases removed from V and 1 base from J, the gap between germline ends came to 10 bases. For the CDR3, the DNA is TGTGCCAGCAGGCATACAGGGAGCAATCAGCCCCAGCATTTT. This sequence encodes CASRHTGSNQPQHF.

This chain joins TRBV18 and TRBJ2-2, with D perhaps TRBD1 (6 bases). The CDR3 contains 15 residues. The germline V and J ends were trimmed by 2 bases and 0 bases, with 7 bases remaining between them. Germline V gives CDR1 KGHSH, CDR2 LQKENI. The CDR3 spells CASSPSGANTGELFF. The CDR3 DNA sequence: TGTGCCAGCTCACCATCAGGGGCGAACACCGGGGAGCTGTTTTTT.